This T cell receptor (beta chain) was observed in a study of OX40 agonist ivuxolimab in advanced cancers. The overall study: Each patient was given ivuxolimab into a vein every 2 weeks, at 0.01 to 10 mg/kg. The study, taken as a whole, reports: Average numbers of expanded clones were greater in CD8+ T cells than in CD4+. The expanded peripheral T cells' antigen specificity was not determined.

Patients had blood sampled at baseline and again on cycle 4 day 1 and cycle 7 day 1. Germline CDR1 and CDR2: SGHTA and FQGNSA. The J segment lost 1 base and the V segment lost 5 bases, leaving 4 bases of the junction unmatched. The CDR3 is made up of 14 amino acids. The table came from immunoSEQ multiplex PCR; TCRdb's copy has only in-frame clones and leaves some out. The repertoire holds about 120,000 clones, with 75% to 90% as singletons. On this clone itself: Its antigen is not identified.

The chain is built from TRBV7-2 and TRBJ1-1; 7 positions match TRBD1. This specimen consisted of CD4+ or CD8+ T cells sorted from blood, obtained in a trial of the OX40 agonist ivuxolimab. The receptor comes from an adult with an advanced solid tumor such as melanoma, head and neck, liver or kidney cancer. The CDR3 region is CASSARQGNTEAFF. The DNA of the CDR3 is TGTGCCAGCAGCGCCCGACAGGGGAACACTGAAGCTTTCTTT. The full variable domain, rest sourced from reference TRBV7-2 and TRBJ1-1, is GAGVSQSPSNKVTEKGKDVELRCDPISGHTALYWYRQSLGQGLEFLIYFQGNSAPDKSGLPSDRFSAERTGGSVSTLTIQRTQQEDSAVYLCASSARQGNTEAFFGQGTRLTVV.